These 31 T cell receptor beta chains share one sample of origin, sequenced in a study of cytomegalovirus exposure and HLA in healthy donors. The PCR used 60 Vbeta and 13 Jbeta primers. Clones were sequenced by immunoSEQ multiplex PCR, and TCRdb holds only the in-frame ones, with some missing. This sample has approximately 140,000 clones, with 66% found just once. Sample: PBMCs. These receptors were obtained from an older woman in good health and CMV-seronegative.

This clone showed up just a few times. The J gene is TRBJ2-5, the V gene TRBV9; D is undetermined. Per germline, CDR1 SGDLS and CDR2 YYNGEE. The CDR3 spans 16 residues. The ends were cut back, 0 bases at V and 5 bases at J, with 17 bases in the middle. DNA of the CDR3: TGTGCCAGCAGCGTAGGGTCGGATAGCTTGTGGGAGACCCAGTACTTC. Its protein product is CASSVGSDSLWETQYF.

In DNA form, the CDR3 reads TGTGCCAGCAGCGTGACAGGGGCAGGGGATACGCAGTATTTT. This sequence encodes CASSVTGAGDTQYF. The V and J genes are TRBV27 and TRBJ2-3, with TRBD1 identical over 8 bases. V lost 6 bases and J lost 6; bases outside the gene matches: 8. Germline-derived CDR1 and CDR2 are MNHEY and SMNVEV (reference sequence). The CDR3 contains 14 residues.

This clone showed up just once. The CDR3: CASSPRTSGGYNEQFF. The CDR3, as DNA: TGTGCCAGCAGCCCACGGACTAGCGGGGGCTACAATGAGCAGTTCTTC. This chain connects TRBV11-2 to TRBJ2-1; 13 nucleotides line up with TRBD2. The CDR3 extends over 16 amino acids. Germline CDR1 is SGHAT and CDR2 is FQNNGV. V trimming: 5 bases; J trimming: 3 bases; junction bases outside the gene matches: 4.

V gene TRBV6-5 combines with J gene TRBJ2-7; the match to TRBD1 covers 7 bases. J was trimmed by 2 bases and V by 0 bases; bases with no gene match: 1. Per germline, CDR1 MNHEY and CDR2 SVGAGI. The CDR3 runs 14 residues. CDR3: CASSYSQGAYEQYF. CDR3 DNA: TGTGCCAGCAGTTACTCCCAGGGGGCCTACGAGCAGTACTTC.

CDR3 coding DNA: TGTGCCAGCAGCTTATCCCGGACTAGCGGTATCACAGATACGCAGTATTTT. Protein product: CASSLSRTSGITDTQYF. V and J are TRBV7-3 and TRBJ2-3, with TRBD2 matching 10 bases. V lost 2 bases, J lost 2 bases, and 7 bases stayed unmatched. The CDR3 has 17 amino acids. Germline V CDR1 and CDR2: SGHTA, FQGTGA.

V is TRBV23-1 and J is TRBJ2-1, with TRBD2 matching 8 bases. TRBV23-1 is filed as an ORF, its function uncertain. CDR3 length equals 16 residues. V lost 4 bases and J lost 3; bases outside the gene matches: 8. This CDR3 reads CASSPPGSGIYNEQFF. DNA for the CDR3: TGCGCCAGCAGTCCCCCAGGTAGCGGGATCTACAATGAGCAGTTCTTC.

The rearrangement joins TRBV7-6 to TRBJ1-1; 8 nucleotides match TRBD1. The germline gives CDR1 SGHVS, CDR2 FNYEAQ. The CDR3 runs 15 residues. V dropped 5 bases and J dropped 0; count of bases not matched to a gene: 5. Here the CDR3 reads CASSLRTGMNTEAFF. In DNA, the CDR3 is TGTGCCAGCAGCCTCAGGACAGGGATGAACACTGAAGCTTTCTTT.

This rearrangement joins TRBV9 to TRBJ2-5; 11 nucleotides align to TRBD2. The V and J ends lost 4 bases and 5 bases, in that order; junction bases with no gene match: 10. CDR3 length equals 16 residues. Germline CDR1 reads SGDLS; CDR2 reads YYNGEE. The CDR3 loop reads CASSPGASGGWETQYF. The CDR3 bases are TGTGCCAGCAGCCCTGGGGCTAGCGGGGGGTGGGAGACCCAGTACTTC.

The rearrangement uses TRBV2 and TRBJ2-5; TRBD2 might be the D (5 bases). The V end lost 8 bases, the J end lost 5 bases, and 15 bases lay between the germline ends. Germline loops: CDR1 SNHLY, CDR2 FYNNEI. CDR3 length equals 13 residues. The CDR3 DNA sequence: TGTGCCAGCGAGGGTTCCTCTTATGAGACCCAGTACTTC. Its protein product is CASEGSSYETQYF.

This clone was observed at least ten times. The chain joins TRBV6-1 to TRBJ1-1; 8 bases are shared with TRBD1. V lost 5 bases, J lost 6 bases, and 11 bases stayed unmatched. The CDR3 spans 15 residues. Germline V gene data show CDR1 as MNHNS and CDR2 as SASEGT. The CDR3 DNA reads TGTGCCAGCAGTCTAGGACAGGGTGTCGGCGCTGAAGCTTTCTTT. Amino acids: CASSLGQGVGAEAFF.

As regards this clone: The junction does not match germline at one end; this may be a read error. This chain joins TRBV7-9 and TRBJ1-5; 7 bases line up with TRBD1. This CDR3 contains 14 residues. Germline values: CDR1 SEHNR, CDR2 FQNEAQ (reference sequence). The CDR3 DNA reads as TGTTCCAGCAGCTTATCGGACAGGAATCAGCCCCAGCATTTT. Translated, it gives CSSSLSDRNQPQHF. Variable domain in full (rest from reference TRBV7-9 and TRBJ1-5): DTGVSQNPRHKITKRGQNVTFRCDPISEHNRLYWYRQTLGQGPEFLTYFQNEAQLEKSRLLSDRFSAERPKGSFSTLEIQRTEQGDSAMYLCSSSLSDRNQPQHFGDGTRLSIL.

This chain uses TRBV20-1 with TRBJ2-7; 7 bases match TRBD2. The CDR3 is 11 amino acids. Trimming at V came to 6 bases and at J to 3 bases, leaving 2 bases not matched to a gene. Germline V gene sequence: CDR1 DFQATT, CDR2 SNEGSKA (reference sequence). The CDR3, as DNA: TGCAGTGCCGGACTAGTCTACGAGCAGTACTTC. Its translation: CSAGLVYEQYF.

V is TRBV5-1 and J is TRBJ2-7; 7 bases agree with TRBD2. The CDR3 loop spans 15 amino acids. The V and J ends lost 0 bases and 6 bases, in that order; junction bases with no gene match: 9. Germline V gives CDR1 SGHRS, CDR2 YFSETQ. The chain's CDR3 is CASSLAGRESGEQYF. CDR3 nucleotide sequence: TGCGCCAGCAGCTTGGCTGGGCGGGAGTCAGGCGAGCAGTACTTC.

The rearrangement uses TRBV11-2 and TRBJ2-1; TRBD2 matches 8 bases. The CDR3 extends over 17 amino acids. Germline V gives CDR1 SGHAT, CDR2 FQNNGV. V lost 1 base and J lost 3; bases outside the gene matches: 8. The CDR3, as DNA: TGTGCCAGCAGCTTAGGGGGTGGGGGACTAGGCTACAATGAGCAGTTCTTC. This translates into CASSLGGGGLGYNEQFF.

This chain's CDR3 is CASSGHPNTEAFF. The CDR3 DNA reads as TGTGCCAGCAGCGGACACCCGAACACTGAAGCTTTCTTT. This chain links TRBV2 with TRBJ1-1; TRBD1 might be the D (5 bases). The germline V gene has CDR1 SNHLY and CDR2 FYNNEI. The germline V and J ends were trimmed by 6 bases and 1 base, with 9 bases remaining between them. This CDR3 is 13 amino acids long.

The table lists this clone with a few counts. The chain has TRBV10-1 and TRBJ2-7; TRBD2 agrees at 15 bases. CDR3 size: 16 residues. Germline V gene sequence: CDR1 WNHNN, CDR2 SYGVQD (reference sequence). The junction had 9 bases not matched to a gene; V was cut back by 7 bases and J by 5 bases. This CDR3 is CASIRPGLAGGHEQYF. In nucleotides, the CDR3 is TGCGCCAGCATTCGGCCCGGACTAGCGGGGGGGCACGAGCAGTACTTC.

This chain joins TRBV6-1 and TRBJ1-1, with 12 bases fitting TRBD1. The germline gives CDR1 MNHNS, CDR2 SASEGT. Losses at the gene ends were 3 bases for V and 9 bases for J; bases not matched to a gene: 2. The CDR3 sequence is 13 residues long. CDR3 sequence: CASSEGQGAQAFF. In DNA, the CDR3 is TGTGCCAGCAGTGAGGGACAGGGGGCGCAAGCTTTCTTT.

J is TRBJ2-3 and V is TRBV7-2, with TRBD2 matching 9 bases. V was pared by 8 bases and J by 5 bases, with 11 bases of the junction left unmatched. There are 15 residues in the CDR3. In germline, CDR1 is SGHTA, CDR2 FQGNSA. CDR3 coding DNA: TGTGCCAGCGGACTCGTAGCGGGAGCTCAAGATACGCAGTATTTT. It codes for CASGLVAGAQDTQYF.

The V call is TRBV7-8, the J call TRBJ2-5; 7 positions match TRBD2. V gave up 5 bases and J gave up 5 bases; unmatched junction bases: 14. Per the germline V gene, CDR1 is SGHVS and CDR2 is FQNEAQ. The CDR3 is 16 amino acids. CDR3 loop: CASSGPSGTPIETQYF. CDR3 sequence (DNA): TGTGCCAGCAGCGGCCCCAGCGGGACCCCCATTGAGACCCAGTACTTC.

The rearrangement uses TRBV9 and TRBJ1-6; D unclear. Germline V CDR1 and CDR2: SGDLS, YYNGEE. Trimming took 3 bases from V and 9 from J, leaving 13 bases between them. The length of the CDR3 is 14 residues. The CDR3 DNA sequence: TGTGCCAGCAGCGCTATCTGGTACGGTTCACCCCTCCACTTT. It yields the protein CASSAIWYGSPLHF.

The genes are TRBV5-1 and TRBJ2-5, with D maybe TRBD2 (5 bases). V was pared by 0 bases and J by 5 bases, with 11 bases between. This CDR3 is 14 amino acids long. Germline V gene lookup returns CDR1 SGHRS and CDR2 YFSETQ. DNA of the CDR3: TGCGCCAGCAGCTTGGACGGACTGGCGGAGACCCAGTACTTC. Its protein is CASSLDGLAETQYF. The full variable domain, completed using reference TRBV5-1 and TRBJ2-5, is KAGVTQTPRYLIKTRGQQVTLSCSPISGHRSVSWYQQTPGQGLQFLFEYFSETQRNKGNFPGRFSGRQFSNSRSEMNVSTLELGDSALYLCASSLDGLAETQYFGPGTRLLVL.

This clone was seen only once. The rearrangement links TRBV19 to TRBJ1-1, with 8 bases fitting TRBD1. The CDR3 extends over 14 amino acids. Unmatched junction bases numbered 4, after V lost 6 bases and J lost 1 base. Per germline, CDR1 LNHDA and CDR2 SQIVND (reference sequence). CDR3 amino acids: CASSLDRANTEAFF. In DNA, the CDR3 is TGTGCCAGTAGCTTGGACAGGGCGAACACTGAAGCTTTCTTT.

About this clone itself: A read error may produce the germline difference seen at one junction end. The gene calls are TRBV7-9 and TRBJ1-1; D call uncertain. CDR1 and CDR2 (germline): SEHNR, FQNEAQ (reference sequence). The CDR3 is 15 amino acids. CDR3 nucleotide sequence: TGTTCCAGCAGCTTATCCCGCGCGGGAAGAACTGAAGCTTTCTTT. Translated: CSSSLSRAGRTEAFF.

This sequence joins TRBV5-1 and TRBJ2-1; TRBD1 matches 10 bases. The CDR3 is made up of 14 amino acids. Looked up from germline, CDR1 is SGHRS and CDR2 is YFSETQ. V lost 4 bases and J lost 6; bases outside the gene matches: 4. The CDR3 loop is CASSPRDRGNEQFF. The CDR3 bases are TGCGCCAGCAGCCCCCGGGACAGGGGCAATGAGCAGTTCTTC.

V usage is TRBV29-1 and J usage is TRBJ2-1; tentatively, D is TRBD1 (6 bases). Trimming removed 2 bases from V and 5 bases from J, with 10 bases in between. The CDR3 length is 13 residues. The germline V gene has CDR1 SQVTM and CDR2 ANQGSEA. The CDR3 DNA sequence: TGCAGCGTTGAATGGGACATACACAATGAGCAGTTCTTC. Translating it yields CSVEWDIHNEQFF.

This clone was counted a few times. The rearrangement joins TRBV11-2 to TRBJ2-3; weak D call: TRBD1 (5 bases). Germline CDR1 SGHAT, CDR2 FQNNGV. The CDR3 totals 14 residues. Trimming removed 1 base from V and 1 base from J, with 6 bases in between. The CDR3 region has the DNA TGTGCCAGCAGCTTAGTAGGGGGCACAGATACGCAGTATTTT. This translates into CASSLVGGTDTQYF.

The chain carries TRBV15 and TRBJ2-4; 9 positions match TRBD2. Germline CDR1 is LNHNV and CDR2 is YYDKDF (reference sequence). The CDR3 consists of 15 residues. With 3 bases clipped from V and 5 bases from J, the junction kept 5 bases outside the gene matches. The CDR3 DNA follows: TGTGCCACCAGCAGGGGAGCGGGAGGCCAAAACATTCAGTACTTC. It encodes CATSRGAGGQNIQYF. Full variable domain (rest looked up from reference TRBV15 and TRBJ2-4): DAMVIQNPRYQVTQFGKPVTLSCSQTLNHNVMYWYQQKSSQAPKLLFHYYDKDFNNEADTPDNFQSRRPNTSFCFLDIRSPGLGDTAMYLCATSRGAGGQNIQYFGAGTRLSVL.

The gene calls are TRBV6-1 and TRBJ2-1; 11 bases agree with TRBD1. The CDR3 has 16 amino acids. Germline-derived CDR1 and CDR2 are MNHNS and SASEGT. After removal of 0 bases from V and 6 bases from J, the junction contained 4 bases not matched to a gene. The CDR3 spells CASSEATGTGGNEQFF. The CDR3 DNA reads as TGTGCCAGCAGTGAAGCGACCGGGACAGGGGGCAATGAGCAGTTCTTC.

This clone occurred a few times. CDR3 residues: CASSLFSRGRETQYF. DNA of the CDR3: TGTGCCAGCAGCCTCTTTTCCCGGGGGAGGGAGACCCAGTACTTC. This chain joins TRBV7-3 and TRBJ2-5; D is possibly TRBD2 (6 bases). Per the germline V gene, CDR1 is SGHTA and CDR2 is FQGTGA. The V end was cut by 5 bases, the J end by 5 bases, with 18 bases between. This CDR3 comprises 15 residues.

This chain joins TRBV23-1 and TRBJ2-5, with D maybe TRBD2 (7 bases). TRBV23-1 is designated an ORF whose function remains uncertain. The length of the CDR3 is 17 residues. Trimming took 2 bases from V and 1 from J, leaving 17 bases between them. DNA for the CDR3: TGCGCCAGCAGTCAACTTCCCCGCGGGGGCTGCCAAGAGACCCAGTACTTC. Translation: CASSQLPRGGCQETQYF.

The chain combines TRBV5-3 with TRBJ2-2; 8 bases are shared with TRBD2. TRBV5-3 is noted as an ORF with a role that remains uncertain. The CDR3 consists of 18 residues. The ends lost 4 bases at V and 1 base at J; junction bases unmatched: 12. CDR3: CARSHSGGGRENTGELFF. CDR3 nucleotide sequence: TGTGCCAGAAGCCATTCGGGGGGGGGACGTGAGAACACCGGGGAGCTGTTTTTT.